Listed below are T cell receptor beta chains from one sample, sequenced in a study of brain T cells in children with intractable seizures. TCRdb's copy holds only in-frame clones and misses some; the assay was immunoSEQ multiplex PCR. Of 340,000 or so clones listed, over 85% are singletons. The sample was peripheral blood, taken more than 4 months after surgery. These receptors were collected from a boy in the first two years of life with tuberous sclerosis and intractable seizures. The CDR3 runs from the conserved cysteine through the conserved F or W. Each record gives: CDR3 protein, CDR3 DNA, J gene, clone size, V gene, D gene. The D gene is left open where the match is weak. Clone size is shown for a subset of rows, as once, few, many or a class of expanded clone.

CASSDSWKWDPAFF,TGTGCCAGCAGTGATTCTTGGAAGTGGGATCCGGCTTTCTTT,TRBJ1-1,NA,TRBV25-1,NA
CASSQVGLAKDTQYF,TGTGCCAGCAGCCAAGTAGGACTAGCAAAAGATACGCAGTATTTT,TRBJ2-3,NA,TRBV14,TRBD2
CASSPASGDGDTQYF,TGTGCCAGCAGTCCCGCTTCCGGAGATGGGGATACGCAGTATTTT,TRBJ2-3,once,TRBV28,NA
CASSIGSLLEGYTF,TGTGCCAGTAGTATAGGGTCTCTACTGGAGGGCTACACCTTC,TRBJ1-2,NA,TRBV19,NA
CASSGLAGGGTGELFF,TGTGCCAGCAGTGGACTAGCGGGAGGAGGCACCGGGGAGCTGTTTTTT,TRBJ2-2,NA,TRBV6-1,TRBD2
CASRRTWARNEQFF,TGCGCCAGCAGGAGGACTTGGGCTCGCAATGAGCAGTTCTTC,TRBJ2-1,NA,TRBV5-1,NA
CASSFDDSYEQYF,TGTGCCAGCAGCTTCGACGACTCCTACGAGCAGTACTTC,TRBJ2-7,NA,TRBV5-4,NA
CASSLEGQGAQETQYF,TGTGCCAGCAGCTTAGAGGGACAGGGGGCCCAAGAGACCCAGTACTTC,TRBJ2-5,NA,TRBV7-9,TRBD1
CASSWVLGDFSTDTQYF,TGTGCCAGCAGCTGGGTGTTGGGGGATTTTAGCACAGATACGCAGTATTTT,TRBJ2-3,NA,TRBV7-9,NA
CASSLGTSGRVTTSHTQYF,TGTGCCAGCAGCTTAGGGACTAGCGGGAGAGTCACAACGTCACATACGCAGTATTTT,TRBJ2-3,NA,TRBV7-2,TRBD2
CSVEPLEAFF,TGCAGCGTTGAACCGTTGGAAGCTTTCTTT,TRBJ1-1,NA,TRBV29-1,NA
CSATTSRGYTF,TGCAGTGCCACAACCAGCAGGGGCTACACCTTC,TRBJ1-2,NA,TRBV20-1,NA
CASSLDPGTFLLRRDEQFF,TGTGCCAGCAGCTTAGACCCGGGAACTTTTCTTCTACGAAGGGATGAGCAGTTCTTC,TRBJ2-1,few,TRBV11-3,NA
CASRRGATGELFF,TGTGCCAGCAGGAGGGGCGCCACCGGGGAGCTGTTTTTT,TRBJ2-2,NA,TRBV25-1,NA
CASSYSGQANQPQHF,TGTGCCAGCAGTTACTCGGGACAGGCGAATCAGCCCCAGCATTTT,TRBJ1-5,once,TRBV6-6,TRBD1
CASRLAGDVNEQFF,TGTGCCAGTAGGTTAGCGGGAGACGTCAATGAGCAGTTCTTC,TRBJ2-1,NA,TRBV19,TRBD2
CASRPLAAPDTQYF,TGCGCCAGCCGCCCACTAGCGGCCCCAGATACGCAGTATTTT,TRBJ2-3,NA,TRBV10-2,TRBD2
CASSLSDGRNQPQHF,TGTGCCAGCAGTTTATCGGACGGGCGCAATCAGCCCCAGCATTTT,TRBJ1-5,NA,TRBV27,NA
CASGQEPGLAPNEQFF,TGTGCCAGCGGACAAGAGCCGGGACTAGCGCCGAATGAGCAGTTCTTC,TRBJ2-1,NA,TRBV2,TRBD2
CASMASGVTDTQYF,TGTGCCAGCATGGCTAGCGGGGTCACAGATACGCAGTATTTT,TRBJ2-3,NA,TRBV27,TRBD2
CASSRRGGGSETQYF,TGTGCCAGCAGCCGCAGGGGCGGGGGATCTGAGACCCAGTACTTC,TRBJ2-5,NA,TRBV28,NA
CASQGGADTQYF,TGTGCCAGCCAGGGGGGGGCCGATACGCAGTATTTT,TRBJ2-3,NA,TRBV6-6,NA
CASSFKGQNTGELFF,TGTGCCAGCAGCTTCAAGGGCCAGAACACCGGGGAGCTGTTTTTT,TRBJ2-2,NA,TRBV5-4,NA
CASSPRSGGDTNEQFF,TGTGCCAGCAGCCCACGCTCGGGGGGCGATACGAATGAGCAGTTCTTC,TRBJ2-1,NA,TRBV11-2,NA
CASSEVSAGPRYNEQFF,TGTGCCAGCAGTGAAGTATCAGCGGGACCACGCTACAATGAGCAGTTCTTC,TRBJ2-1,NA,TRBV6-1,TRBD2
CASSPTGVRPSGANVLTF,TGTGCCAGCAGTCCAACGGGGGTCCGCCCCTCTGGGGCCAACGTCCTGACTTTC,TRBJ2-6,NA,TRBV7-6,NA
CATRPAGSGGGSYNEQFF,TGTGCCACCCGCCCAGCCGGGTCCGGGGGCGGGTCCTACAATGAGCAGTTCTTC,TRBJ2-1,NA,TRBV10-3,NA
CASSYRDIPYEQYF,TGTGCCAGCAGTTACCGGGACATTCCCTACGAGCAGTACTTC,TRBJ2-7,NA,TRBV6-6,NA
CASSPRFAQETQYF,TGTGCCAGCAGCCCCAGGTTCGCACAAGAGACCCAGTACTTC,TRBJ2-5,NA,TRBV2,NA
CASSLDPLWKPMNTEAFF,TGTGCCAGCAGCTTAGATCCTCTCTGGAAACCTATGAACACTGAAGCTTTCTTT,TRBJ1-1,NA,TRBV13,NA
CAWSGIETGANVLTF,TGTGCCTGGAGTGGGATAGAGACTGGGGCCAACGTCCTGACTTTC,TRBJ2-6,once,TRBV30,NA
CAISDRPETYGYTF,TGTGCCATCAGTGACAGGCCAGAAACCTATGGCTACACCTTC,TRBJ1-2,NA,TRBV10-3,NA
CASSLGPNSPLHF,TGTGCCAGCAGCTTAGGACCTAATTCACCCCTCCACTTT,TRBJ1-6,NA,TRBV7-3,NA
CASSPPAGTSGRENYEQYF,TGCGCCAGCAGCCCTCCCGCAGGGACTAGCGGGCGAGAGAACTACGAGCAGTACTTC,TRBJ2-7,NA,TRBV4-1,TRBD2
CASSLVSQGAWTGELFF,TGCGCCAGCAGCTTGGTATCACAGGGGGCTTGGACCGGGGAGCTGTTTTTT,TRBJ2-2,NA,TRBV5-1,TRBD1
CASSQGRLAPERRYNEQFF,TGTGCCAGCAGCCAAGGCAGACTAGCGCCTGAGAGACGGTACAATGAGCAGTTCTTC,TRBJ2-1,NA,TRBV14,TRBD2
CASSSGPSSNTEAFF,TGCGCCAGCAGCTCCGGGCCGAGCTCGAACACTGAAGCTTTCTTT,TRBJ1-1,NA,TRBV5-1,NA
CASLDGGNTEAFF,TGTGCCAGCCTGGATGGAGGGAACACTGAAGCTTTCTTT,TRBJ1-1,NA,TRBV2,NA
CASKSLGPNQPQHF,TGTGCCAGCAAATCTTTGGGGCCCAATCAGCCCCAGCATTTT,TRBJ1-5,NA,TRBV2,NA
CASSLVRDPGETQYF,TGTGCCAGCAGCTTAGTCCGGGACCCCGGGGAGACCCAGTACTTC,TRBJ2-5,NA,TRBV11-2,NA
CASSFDRRGTYTQYF,TGTGCCAGCAGCTTCGACAGAAGAGGAACATATACGCAGTATTTT,TRBJ2-3,NA,TRBV6-5,NA
CASSQDFFGREDTGELFF,TGTGCCAGCAGCCAAGATTTTTTCGGGCGGGAAGACACCGGGGAGCTGTTTTTT,TRBJ2-2,NA,TRBV3-1/TRBV3-2,NA
CTSSNRQGMNTEAFF,TGCACCAGCAGCAACCGACAGGGGATGAACACTGAAGCTTTCTTT,TRBJ1-1,NA,TRBV1,NA
CSASKDRVIGNTEAFF,TGCAGTGCTAGTAAGGACAGGGTAATTGGGAACACTGAAGCTTTCTTT,TRBJ1-1,once,TRBV20-1,TRBD1
CASSRDRGLSEQYF,TGTGCCAGCAGCAGAGACAGGGGGCTGTCCGAGCAGTACTTC,TRBJ2-7,NA,TRBV21-1,NA
CASLGGPNEQFF,TGTGCCAGCTTGGGAGGGCCGAATGAGCAGTTCTTC,TRBJ2-1,NA,TRBV6-6,TRBD2
CASSPSVHEQYF,TGTGCCAGCAGCCCCTCCGTGCACGAGCAGTACTTC,TRBJ2-7,NA,TRBV7-6,NA
CASRQLAGENYEQYF,TGTGCCAGCAGACAACTAGCGGGAGAGAACTACGAGCAGTACTTC,TRBJ2-7,once,TRBV27,TRBD2
CASSLFSEGYTIYF,TGTGCCAGCAGCTTATTTTCTGAGGGCTACACCATATATTTT,TRBJ1-3,NA,TRBV7-2,NA
CSASPPGAGLSYEQYF,TGCAGTGCTAGTCCCCCAGGAGCGGGGCTTTCCTACGAGCAGTACTTC,TRBJ2-7,once,TRBV20-1,TRBD2